The rows below give T cell receptor beta chains drawn from one sample of a study of T cell repertoires in cytomegalovirus infection. One entry per CDR3 protein results from TCRdb running MiXCR on the reads. The sample contains some 440,000 distinct CDR3 sequences, around 32% of which appear only once. Sequenced: PBMCs. The receptors originated from a human donor in good health (CMV status not recorded). Some clones in this sample may be carry-over from other donors' samples. Both conserved end residues are part of each CDR3. The D gene is left open where the match is weak. Clone size, where shown, is once, few, many, or a class for clones that have expanded.

v_call: TRBV7-2; cdr3_length: 15; j_call: TRBJ2-2; d_call: TRBD2; clone_size: -; cdr3_aa: CDSSGGTGKTGELFF; cdr3_nt: TGTGACAGCAGCGGGGGGACGGGGAAAACCGGGGAGCTGTTTTTT
v_call: TRBV4-1; cdr3_length: 14; j_call: TRBJ1-6; d_call: -; clone_size: -; cdr3_aa: CASSQGVGRTPLHF; cdr3_nt: TGCGCCAGCAGCCAAGGGGTCGGTAGAACGCCCCTCCACTTT
v_call: TRBV10-1; cdr3_length: 16; j_call: TRBJ2-1; d_call: -; clone_size: -; cdr3_aa: CASSGGSPGNYNEQFF; cdr3_nt: TGCGCCAGCAGTGGAGGGTCGCCCGGAAACTACAATGAGCAGTTCTTC
v_call: TRBV11-2; cdr3_length: 22; j_call: TRBJ2-5; d_call: TRBD2; clone_size: few; cdr3_aa: CASSLGAPGTSGGTPYQETQYF; cdr3_nt: TGTGCCAGCAGCTTAGGGGCCCCCGGGACTAGCGGGGGGACCCCGTACCAAGAGACCCAGTACTTC
v_call: TRBV2; cdr3_length: 14; j_call: TRBJ2-7; d_call: TRBD2; clone_size: -; cdr3_aa: CASRTSGGGYEQYF; cdr3_nt: TGTGCCAGCAGGACTAGCGGGGGAGGCTACGAGCAGTACTTC
v_call: TRBV4-3; cdr3_length: 13; j_call: TRBJ2-2; d_call: -; clone_size: few; cdr3_aa: CASSQDGGAVLFF; cdr3_nt: TGCGCCAGCAGCCAAGACGGCGGGGCTGTGCTGTTTTTT
v_call: TRBV7-8; cdr3_length: 13; j_call: TRBJ1-1; d_call: -; clone_size: many; cdr3_aa: CAPLQGMRTEAFF; cdr3_nt: TGTGCCCCATTACAAGGGATGAGAACTGAAGCTTTCTTT
v_call: TRBV7-9; cdr3_length: 14; j_call: TRBJ1-4; d_call: TRBD1; clone_size: -; cdr3_aa: CASSPGQGVEKLFF; cdr3_nt: TGTGCCAGCAGCCCAGGACAGGGGGTCGAAAAACTGTTTTTT
v_call: TRBV29-1; cdr3_length: 14; j_call: TRBJ1-1; d_call: TRBD1; clone_size: -; cdr3_aa: CSVEKQGSNTEAFF; cdr3_nt: TGCAGCGTTGAAAAACAGGGGTCGAACACTGAAGCTTTCTTT
v_call: TRBV7-9; cdr3_length: 15; j_call: TRBJ2-7; d_call: TRBD1; clone_size: -; cdr3_aa: CASSPRQGVPYEPYF; cdr3_nt: TGTGCCAGCAGCCCGCGACAGGGGGTGCCCTACGAGCCGTACTTC
v_call: TRBV7-8; cdr3_length: 16; j_call: TRBJ2-7; d_call: -; clone_size: -; cdr3_aa: CASSSHPATGTYEQYF; cdr3_nt: TGTGCCAGCAGCTCCCATCCCGCGACAGGGACTTACGAGCAGTACTTC
v_call: TRBV7-8; cdr3_length: 12; j_call: TRBJ2-7; d_call: -; clone_size: -; cdr3_aa: CATIGISYEQYF; cdr3_nt: TGTGCCACTATCGGGATCTCATACGAGCAGTACTTC
v_call: TRBV7-6; cdr3_length: 14; j_call: TRBJ2-7; d_call: TRBD2; clone_size: many; cdr3_aa: CASSLGLAGYEQYF; cdr3_nt: TGTGCCAGCAGCTTGGGACTAGCGGGTTACGAGCAGTACTTC
v_call: TRBV10-3; cdr3_length: 14; j_call: TRBJ2-7; d_call: TRBD1; clone_size: few; cdr3_aa: CAISESDRDYEQYF; cdr3_nt: TGTGCCATCAGTGAGTCGGACAGGGACTACGAGCAGTACTTC
v_call: TRBV20-1; cdr3_length: 16; j_call: TRBJ2-7; d_call: TRBD2; clone_size: once; cdr3_aa: CSARTLAGGKSYEQYF; cdr3_nt: TGCAGTGCTAGAACGCTAGCGGGGGGCAAATCCTACGAGCAGTACTTC
v_call: TRBV2; cdr3_length: 13; j_call: TRBJ2-5; d_call: -; clone_size: -; cdr3_aa: CASSVKGWETQYF; cdr3_nt: TGTGCCAGCAGTGTGAAAGGGTGGGAGACCCAGTACTTC
v_call: TRBV5-5; cdr3_length: 15; j_call: TRBJ2-3; d_call: -; clone_size: -; cdr3_aa: CASSLGYPGPDTQYF; cdr3_nt: TGTGCCAGCAGCTTGGGGTATCCAGGGCCAGATACGCAGTATTTT
v_call: TRBV10-1; cdr3_length: 18; j_call: TRBJ2-5; d_call: TRBD2; clone_size: few; cdr3_aa: CASSYWTSGFLGIETQYF; cdr3_nt: TGCGCCAGCAGTTATTGGACTAGCGGTTTTCTCGGCATAGAGACCCAGTACTTC
v_call: TRBV7-9; cdr3_length: 15; j_call: TRBJ1-4; d_call: -; clone_size: few; cdr3_aa: CASSSRDRSNEKLFF; cdr3_nt: TGTGCCAGCAGCTCCCGTGACCGTTCCAATGAAAAACTGTTTTTT
v_call: TRBV6-1; cdr3_length: 16; j_call: TRBJ1-1; d_call: -; clone_size: few; cdr3_aa: CASSEDIGRPNTEAFF; cdr3_nt: TGTGCCAGCAGTGAAGACATCGGACGCCCGAACACTGAAGCTTTCTTT
v_call: TRBV19; cdr3_length: 14; j_call: TRBJ2-1; d_call: -; clone_size: -; cdr3_aa: CASGQSLPGNEQFF; cdr3_nt: TGTGCCAGTGGACAGTCCCTTCCTGGAAATGAGCAGTTCTTC
v_call: TRBV7-8; cdr3_length: 16; j_call: TRBJ1-5; d_call: -; clone_size: -; cdr3_aa: CASSLGQGSSNQPQHF; cdr3_nt: TGTGCCAGCAGCTTAGGTCAGGGTAGTAGCAATCAGCCCCAGCATTTT
v_call: TRBV6-2/TRBV6-3; cdr3_length: 15; j_call: TRBJ1-5; d_call: -; clone_size: -; cdr3_aa: CARSYVAGTHQPQHF; cdr3_nt: TGTGCCCGCAGTTACGTTGCTGGGACCCATCAGCCCCAGCATTTT
v_call: TRBV6-1; cdr3_length: 14; j_call: TRBJ1-2; d_call: -; clone_size: many; cdr3_aa: CASSERGNLYGYTF; cdr3_nt: TGTGCCAGCAGTGAAAGGGGGAATCTCTATGGCTACACCTTC
v_call: TRBV28; cdr3_length: 16; j_call: TRBJ2-3; d_call: TRBD2; clone_size: few; cdr3_aa: CASSFSLAAGTDTQYF; cdr3_nt: TGTGCCAGCAGTTTTAGCCTAGCGGCGGGCACAGATACGCAGTATTTT
v_call: TRBV12-3/TRBV12-4; cdr3_length: 14; j_call: TRBJ1-1; d_call: TRBD1; clone_size: few; cdr3_aa: CASSPDRDYTEAFF; cdr3_nt: TGTGCCAGCAGTCCCGACAGGGACTACACTGAAGCTTTCTTT
v_call: TRBV7-9; cdr3_length: 15; j_call: TRBJ1-4; d_call: TRBD1; clone_size: -; cdr3_aa: CTSSSSTGGPEKLFF; cdr3_nt: TGTACCAGCAGCTCGTCGACAGGGGGCCCAGAAAAACTGTTTTTT
v_call: TRBV7-2; cdr3_length: 15; j_call: TRBJ2-2; d_call: TRBD1; clone_size: -; cdr3_aa: CASIAGQVNTGELFF; cdr3_nt: TGTGCCAGCATCGCGGGACAGGTGAACACCGGGGAGCTGTTTTTT
v_call: TRBV20-1; cdr3_length: 14; j_call: TRBJ2-7; d_call: -; clone_size: -; cdr3_aa: CSARRDSKSYEQYF; cdr3_nt: TGCAGTGCTAGGCGGGACAGCAAGTCCTACGAGCAGTACTTC
v_call: TRBV5-1; cdr3_length: 16; j_call: TRBJ2-1; d_call: TRBD1; clone_size: -; cdr3_aa: CASSPGTGGVYNEQFF; cdr3_nt: TGCGCCAGCAGCCCCGGGACAGGGGGCGTCTACAATGAGCAGTTCTTC
v_call: TRBV5-1; cdr3_length: 14; j_call: TRBJ1-2; d_call: -; clone_size: -; cdr3_aa: CASSLGQRDYGYTF; cdr3_nt: TGCGCCAGCAGCTTGGGCCAGAGGGACTATGGCTACACCTTC
v_call: TRBV7-2; cdr3_length: 15; j_call: TRBJ1-1; d_call: TRBD1; clone_size: many; cdr3_aa: CASSLEGRGSTEAFF; cdr3_nt: TGTGCCAGCAGCTTAGAAGGCAGGGGGTCAACTGAAGCTTTCTTT
v_call: TRBV28; cdr3_length: 12; j_call: TRBJ1-2; d_call: -; clone_size: few; cdr3_aa: CASSPRAVGYTF; cdr3_nt: TGTGCCAGCAGTCCCCGGGCTGTCGGCTACACCTTC
v_call: TRBV4-1; cdr3_length: 14; j_call: TRBJ1-1; d_call: -; clone_size: many; cdr3_aa: CASSQVAENTEAFF; cdr3_nt: TGCGCCAGCAGCCAAGTGGCAGAGAACACTGAAGCTTTCTTT
v_call: TRBV7-8; cdr3_length: 15; j_call: TRBJ2-1; d_call: TRBD1; clone_size: few; cdr3_aa: CASSLMGQGNAEQFF; cdr3_nt: TGTGCCAGCAGCCTTATGGGACAGGGGAACGCTGAGCAGTTCTTC
v_call: TRBV7-2; cdr3_length: 18; j_call: TRBJ2-3; d_call: -; clone_size: -; cdr3_aa: CASSFASGFGCSTDTQYF; cdr3_nt: TGTGCCAGCAGCTTCGCCTCTGGGTTCGGTTGTAGCACAGATACGCAGTATTTT
v_call: TRBV29-1; cdr3_length: 15; j_call: TRBJ1-1; d_call: -; clone_size: -; cdr3_aa: CSVRATLSSNAEAFF; cdr3_nt: TGCAGCGTTCGTGCCACTCTTTCTTCAAACGCTGAAGCTTTCTTT
v_call: TRBV4-1; cdr3_length: 16; j_call: TRBJ2-2; d_call: -; clone_size: many; cdr3_aa: CASSQVRDTYTGELFF; cdr3_nt: TGCGCCAGCAGCCAAGTTAGGGACACCTACACCGGGGAGCTGTTTTTT
v_call: TRBV6-5; cdr3_length: 13; j_call: TRBJ1-5; d_call: -; clone_size: few; cdr3_aa: CASSYFQDQPQHF; cdr3_nt: TGTGCCAGCAGTTACTTTCAGGATCAGCCCCAGCATTTT
v_call: TRBV14; cdr3_length: 16; j_call: TRBJ2-1; d_call: TRBD1; clone_size: -; cdr3_aa: CASSQERGTAFNEQFF; cdr3_nt: TGTGCCAGCAGCCAGGAGAGGGGGACAGCATTCAATGAGCAGTTCTTC
v_call: TRBV5-6; cdr3_length: 13; j_call: TRBJ2-7; d_call: -; clone_size: few; cdr3_aa: CASSLGQTSVQYF; cdr3_nt: TGTGCCAGCAGCTTGGGGCAGACCAGCGTTCAGTACTTC
v_call: TRBV5-6; cdr3_length: 11; j_call: TRBJ1-2; d_call: -; clone_size: -; cdr3_aa: CASREAGGYTF; cdr3_nt: TGTGCCAGCAGGGAAGCAGGTGGCTACACCTTC
v_call: TRBV2; cdr3_length: 13; j_call: TRBJ1-1; d_call: -; clone_size: few; cdr3_aa: CASGSDSWIEAFF; cdr3_nt: TGTGCCAGCGGATCGGACAGCTGGATTGAAGCTTTCTTT
v_call: TRBV7-2; cdr3_length: 15; j_call: TRBJ1-5; d_call: TRBD1; clone_size: -; cdr3_aa: CASSPRQGWNQPQHF; cdr3_nt: TGTGCCAGCAGCCCAAGACAGGGTTGGAATCAGCCCCAGCATTTT
v_call: TRBV4-1; cdr3_length: 16; j_call: TRBJ1-6; d_call: -; clone_size: -; cdr3_aa: CASSQGRGGYNSPLHF; cdr3_nt: TGCGCCAGCAGCCAAGGTCGGGGGGGGTATAATTCACCCCTCCACTTT
v_call: TRBV28; cdr3_length: 13; j_call: TRBJ1-1; d_call: -; clone_size: many; cdr3_aa: CASSSAGNTEAFF; cdr3_nt: TGTGCCAGCAGTTCGGCGGGGAACACTGAAGCTTTCTTT